The 29 T cell receptor beta chains below were found in one sample sequenced in a study of T cells in localized non-small cell lung cancer. Sequencing was performed with immunoSEQ multiplex PCR; in TCRdb, only in-frame clones are kept and a portion is missing. This sample carries under 7,000 clones, over 40% of them seen once, and the ten largest clones take approximately 7.6%. The sample in question was lung tumor tissue, obtained before any cancer treatment. The receptors come from a man aged 35-69 years with stage III lung adenocarcinoma.

In its sample, this clone is medium-sized. The rearrangement links TRBV7-2 to TRBJ2-7; 11 bases are a match to TRBD1. Per the germline V gene, CDR1 is SGHTA and CDR2 is FQGNSA. J lost 6 bases, V lost 5 bases, and 3 bases had no gene match. This CDR3 has 13 residues. CDR3 DNA: TGTGCCAGCAGCACGGGACAGGGGGTCGAGCAGTACTTC. Amino acids: CASSTGQGVEQYF.

A few counts support this clone. The chain couples TRBV6-8 to TRBJ2-5; D call uncertain. V dropped 6 bases and J dropped 5 bases, with 10 bases sitting between them. The CDR3 runs to 12 residues. Germline CDR1 MNHGY, CDR2 SAAAGT. The DNA for the CDR3 is TGTGCCAGCAGCGGCCGCAAGGAGACCCAGTACTTC. Translation gives CASSGRKETQYF.

In its sample, this clone was seen a few times. V and J are TRBV6-8 and TRBJ2-1, with D possibly matching TRBD2 (6 bases). Trimming cost V 4 bases and J 0 bases, with 10 bases left between them. The CDR3 sequence is 15 residues long. CDR1 and CDR2 (germline): MNHGY, SAAAGT. The CDR3 sequence is CASSSLAPSYNEQFF. The CDR3 DNA reads TGTGCCAGCAGTTCTCTAGCGCCCTCCTACAATGAGCAGTTCTTC.

This chain connects TRBV7-7 to TRBJ2-2, with 7 bases identical to TRBD2. V shed 1 base, J shed 5 bases, and the junction held 7 bases outside the gene matches. The CDR3 runs 16 residues. Germline V gene sequence: CDR1 SSHAT, CDR2 FNYEAQ (reference sequence). The CDR3 sequence: CASSLGVGGPTGELFF. CDR3 nucleotide sequence: TGTGCCAGCAGCTTAGGGGTGGGAGGGCCGACCGGGGAGCTGTTTTTT.

This chain joins TRBV7-1 and TRBJ2-1; D perhaps matches TRBD2 (6 bases). TRBV7-1 is given ORF status, its function remaining uncertain. The CDR3 runs 17 residues. The ends were cut back, 7 bases at V and 0 bases at J, with 19 bases in the middle. The CDR3 spells CASMSSGPPFSYNEQFF. The CDR3 DNA reads TGTGCCAGCATGAGTAGCGGCCCCCCATTCTCCTACAATGAGCAGTTCTTC.

V is TRBV6-8 and J is TRBJ1-2, with D perhaps TRBD1 (6 bases). CDR3 size: 15 residues. Germline lookup yields CDR1 MNHGY and CDR2 SAAAGT. V lost 2 bases and J 6 bases, leaving 16 bases between the germline ends. CDR3 sequence reads: CASSYQGREGNGYTF. The DNA of the CDR3 is TGTGCCAGCAGTTACCAGGGGAGGGAGGGCAATGGCTACACCTTC.

The rearrangement links TRBV5-1 to TRBJ1-6; D is ambiguous. Trimming took off 0 bases at V and 7 bases at J, with 8 bases between the two ends. CDR1 SGHRS and CDR2 YFSETQ come from the germline V gene. The CDR3 is 14 residues long. The CDR3 sequence is CASSLERGNSPLHF. As DNA, the CDR3 is TGCGCCAGCAGCTTGGAACGGGGAAATTCACCCCTCCACTTT. The full variable domain, with the rest looked up from reference TRBV5-1 and TRBJ1-6, is KAGVTQTPRYLIKTRGQQVTLSCSPISGHRSVSWYQQTPGQGLQFLFEYFSETQRNKGNFPGRFSGRQFSNSRSEMNVSTLELGDSALYLCASSLERGNSPLHFGNGTRLTVT.

V is TRBV6-7 and J is TRBJ1-5; D remains unclear. Being an ORF, TRBV6-7 has a function that is uncertain. V shed 8 bases and J shed 7 bases, with 9 bases lying between them. This CDR3 comprises 11 residues. The CDR3 DNA sequence: TGTGCCAGCGGTTTCAACCAGCCCCAGCATTTT. The encoded protein is CASGFNQPQHF.

The chain employs TRBV18 and TRBJ2-5; D ambiguous. CDR1 KGHSH and CDR2 LQKENI come from the germline V gene. CDR3 size: 13 residues. The V and J ends lost 2 bases and 2 bases respectively, with 6 bases between them. The CDR3 region has the DNA TGTGCCAGCTCACCAGGGATACAAGAGACCCAGTACTTC. Translating it yields CASSPGIQETQYF.

The chain recombines TRBV4-1 with TRBJ1-1; D unresolved. The CDR3 has 15 amino acids. V lost 6 bases to trimming and J lost 2 bases, with 16 bases between them. Germline-derived CDR1 and CDR2 are MGHRA and YSYEKL. The DNA for the CDR3 is TGCGCCAGCAGTGATGGGTTTTTGGTTAACACTGAAGCTTTCTTT. Translated: CASSDGFLVNTEAFF.

This clone rates as medium-sized. This rearrangement joins TRBV7-6 to TRBJ2-5; tentatively, D is TRBD2 (6 bases). Germline V gene sequence: CDR1 SGHVS, CDR2 FNYEAQ. With 6 bases removed from V and 7 bases from J, the gap between germline ends came to 21 bases. The CDR3 consists of 15 residues. The CDR3 spells CASRLSHGSSVTQYF. The CDR3 DNA follows: TGTGCCAGCAGATTATCCCACGGGAGCAGTGTGACCCAGTACTTC.

The rearrangement links TRBV9 to TRBJ2-3; D not resolved. V lost 4 bases to trimming and J lost 2 bases, with 11 bases between them. Germline CDR1 reads SGDLS; CDR2 reads YYNGEE. This CDR3 contains 14 residues. The CDR3 reads CASSLTRITDTQYF. The CDR3 DNA reads as TGTGCCAGCAGCCTGACAAGAATCACAGATACGCAGTATTTT.

This sequence joins TRBV9 and TRBJ2-1; D could derive from TRBD1 or TRBD2 (5 bases each). CDR1 is SGDLS and CDR2 is YYNGEE in the germline V gene. The length of the CDR3 is 15 residues. V lost 0 bases to trimming and J lost 4 bases, with 11 bases between them. In nucleotides, the CDR3 is TGTGCCAGCAGCGTAGCGGGGACCACTTACAATGAGCAGTTCTTC. Translated, it gives CASSVAGTTYNEQFF.

The rearrangement links TRBV9 to TRBJ1-4, with D maybe TRBD1 (5 bases). CDR1 and CDR2 from the germline V gene are SGDLS and YYNGEE. V lost 5 bases to trimming and J lost 7 bases, with 15 bases between them. The CDR3 sequence is 14 residues long. CDR3 sequence: CASSGGGAGEKLFF. The CDR3 DNA sequence: TGTGCCAGCAGTGGGGGAGGTGCCGGTGAAAAACTGTTTTTT.

The table lists this clone with a few counts. J is TRBJ1-3 and V is TRBV19; D gene ambiguous. The CDR3 contains 15 residues. Trimming stripped 5 bases from V and 0 bases from J, with 11 bases between. From germline, CDR1 is LNHDA and CDR2 SQIVND (reference sequence). The CDR3 region is CASSPLASSGNTIYF. The CDR3 nucleotides read TGTGCCAGTAGTCCGCTTGCGAGCTCTGGAAACACCATATATTTT.

This clone turned up a few times. V and J are TRBV19 and TRBJ1-2; 7 nucleotides agree with TRBD1. Germline V CDR1 and CDR2: LNHDA, SQIVND (reference sequence). With V trimmed by 11 bases and J by 4 bases, 13 bases remained unmatched. CDR3 length: 14 residues. CDR3 nucleotide sequence: TGTGCCTCGTTATCGACCGGGACAGTCTATGGCTACACCTTC. Protein product: CASLSTGTVYGYTF.

The chain has TRBV29-1 and TRBJ1-2; D is unclear. The CDR3 runs 12 residues. Trimming removed 0 bases at V and 4 bases at J, with 6 bases between. Looked up from germline, CDR1 is SQVTM and CDR2 is ANQGSEA. The CDR3 reads CSVEDLSYGYTF. Here the CDR3 DNA reads TGCAGCGTTGAAGATCTCTCCTATGGCTACACCTTC.

V is TRBV19 and J is TRBJ1-1; the match to TRBD1 covers 7 bases. Germline V gene sequence: CDR1 LNHDA, CDR2 SQIVND (reference sequence). Losses at the gene ends were 3 bases for V and 7 bases for J; bases not matched to a gene: 8. There are 14 residues in the CDR3. The CDR3 here is CASSMGTESDEAFF. The CDR3 nucleotides read TGTGCCAGTAGTATGGGGACAGAGAGTGATGAAGCTTTCTTT.

The J gene is TRBJ2-3, the V gene TRBV5-1, with TRBD2 matching 9 bases. The trim removed 1 base at V and 0 bases at J, leaving 9 bases unmatched. The CDR3 runs to 18 residues. Looked up from germline, CDR1 is SGHRS and CDR2 is YFSETQ. Written as DNA, the CDR3 is TGCGCCAGCAGCTTGTTGACTAGCGGACGTACTAGCACAGATACGCAGTATTTT. This gives the protein CASSLLTSGRTSTDTQYF.

This clone was seen just once. This chain connects TRBV28 to TRBJ1-2; tentative D call: TRBD1 (6 bases). Trimming stripped 8 bases from V and 7 bases from J, with 23 bases between. In germline, CDR1 is MDHEN, CDR2 SYDVKM. CDR3 length equals 15 residues. CDR3 nucleotide sequence: TGTGCCAGCTGCCCAGGGGAGGCAGATGTGCGTGGCTACACCTTC. The encoded protein is CASCPGEADVRGYTF.

The CDR3 region is CSAFSGRARKTQYF. In DNA, the CDR3 is TGCAGCGCATTTAGCGGGAGGGCCAGGAAGACCCAGTACTTC. The chain has TRBV29-1 and TRBJ2-5, with 11 bases identical to TRBD2. The germline V gene encodes CDR1 SQVTM and CDR2 ANQGSEA. The CDR3 runs to 14 residues. Trimming removed 7 bases from V and 6 bases from J; junction bases left unmatched: 10.

This sequence joins TRBV6-7 and TRBJ2-7, with D perhaps TRBD1 (6 bases). TRBV6-7 belongs to the ORF category, with a function that is uncertain. Between the trimmed V and J ends, which lost 9 bases and 3 bases, there was a span of 27 bases. This CDR3 comprises 17 residues. The CDR3 region is CASSEEPSGAALYEQYF. In nucleotides, the CDR3 is TGTGCCAGTAGTGAAGAGCCCTCAGGGGCCGCCCTCTACGAGCAGTACTTC.

The J gene is TRBJ1-5, the V gene TRBV6-7; 7 nucleotides agree with TRBD1. TRBV6-7 is assigned to the ORF class and has an uncertain function. V trimming: 5 bases; J trimming: 6 bases; junction bases outside the gene matches: 10. The CDR3 loop spans 15 amino acids. This CDR3 reads CASSRPRQGGQPQHF. The CDR3, as DNA: TGTGCCAGCAGTCGACCCAGACAGGGCGGTCAGCCCCAGCATTTT.

The V call is TRBV12-5, the J call TRBJ2-1; the D gene is possibly TRBD1 (6 bases). Germline V lookup: CDR1 LGHNT, CDR2 FRNRAP. Deletions cut 3 bases from V and 4 bases from J, with 25 bases between. The CDR3 sequence is 19 residues long. As DNA, the CDR3 is TGTGCTAGTGGTTTAGGCCAGGGGCTAGGCGAATATACGTACAATGAGCAGTTCTTC. It yields the protein CASGLGQGLGEYTYNEQFF.

V gene TRBV6-1 combines with J gene TRBJ1-4, with a weak D call TRBD1 (6 bases). Germline V CDR1 and CDR2: MNHNS, SASEGT. The CDR3 totals 16 residues. V lost 2 bases to trimming and J lost 3 bases, with 13 bases between them. Written as DNA, the CDR3 is TGTGCCAGCAGTGAAACGAGTGGACAGCCTAATGAAAAACTGTTTTTT. Its translation is CASSETSGQPNEKLFF.

The chain is built from TRBV30 and TRBJ1-2; possibly TRBD1 for D (6 bases). CDR3 length: 14 amino acids. The V and J ends lost 2 bases and 8 bases respectively, with 18 bases between them. The germline gives CDR1 GTSNPN, CDR2 SVGIG (reference sequence). CDR3 amino acids: CAWSSPGGAGGYTF. DNA of the CDR3: TGTGCCTGGAGTTCGCCCGGGGGGGCGGGAGGCTACACCTTC.

There are a few counts of this clone. The V call is TRBV5-1, the J call TRBJ2-3, with 7 bases fitting TRBD2. In germline, CDR1 is SGHRS, CDR2 YFSETQ. The CDR3 loop spans 14 amino acids. V gave up 2 bases and J gave up 3 bases; unmatched junction bases: 3. In nucleotides, the CDR3 is TGCGCCAGCAGCTTCGGCGGGAGAACAGATACGCAGTATTTT. The encoded protein is CASSFGGRTDTQYF.

The chain is built from TRBV19 and TRBJ1-1; weak D call: TRBD1 (6 bases). The germline gives CDR1 LNHDA, CDR2 SQIVND (reference sequence). CDR3 length: 12 amino acids. V was trimmed by 4 bases and J by 10 bases, leaving 13 bases between them. CDR3 sequence: CASSRDKEGAFF. The CDR3 DNA is TGTGCCAGTAGTAGGGACAAGGAGGGAGCTTTCTTT.

In this sample, this clone turned up a few times. The rearrangement links TRBV5-1 to TRBJ2-7; 10 bases match TRBD1. The CDR3 is 14 residues long. Germline CDR1 reads SGHRS; CDR2 reads YFSETQ. V shed 5 bases, J shed 2 bases, and the junction held 4 bases outside the gene matches. The CDR3 DNA reads TGCGCCAGCAGGCCGGGACAGGGGACCTACGAGCAGTACTTC. This codes for CASRPGQGTYEQYF.